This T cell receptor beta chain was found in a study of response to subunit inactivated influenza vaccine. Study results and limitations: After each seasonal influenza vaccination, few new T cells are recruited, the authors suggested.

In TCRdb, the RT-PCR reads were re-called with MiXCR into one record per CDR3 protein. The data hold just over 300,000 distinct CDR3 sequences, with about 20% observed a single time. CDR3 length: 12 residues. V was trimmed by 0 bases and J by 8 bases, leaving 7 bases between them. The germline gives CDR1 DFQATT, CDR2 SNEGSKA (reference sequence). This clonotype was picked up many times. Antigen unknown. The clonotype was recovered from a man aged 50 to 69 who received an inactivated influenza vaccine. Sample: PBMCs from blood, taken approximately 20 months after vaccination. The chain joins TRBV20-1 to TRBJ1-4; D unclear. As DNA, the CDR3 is TGCAGTGCTAGAGATCCCGGGGAAAAACTGTTTTTT. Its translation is CSARDPGEKLFF.